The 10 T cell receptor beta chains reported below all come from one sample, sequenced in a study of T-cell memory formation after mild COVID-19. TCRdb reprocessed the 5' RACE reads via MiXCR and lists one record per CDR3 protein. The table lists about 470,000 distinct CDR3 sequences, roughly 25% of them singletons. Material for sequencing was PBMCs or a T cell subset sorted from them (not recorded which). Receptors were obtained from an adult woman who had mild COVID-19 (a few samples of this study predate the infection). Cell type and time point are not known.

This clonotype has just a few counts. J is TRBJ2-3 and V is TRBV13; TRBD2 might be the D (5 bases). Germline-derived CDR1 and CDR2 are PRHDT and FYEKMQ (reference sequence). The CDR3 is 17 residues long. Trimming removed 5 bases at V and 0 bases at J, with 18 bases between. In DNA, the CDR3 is TGTGCCAGCAGCCATTCAGTCGGACTTCTCAGCACAGATACGCAGTATTTT. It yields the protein CASSHSVGLLSTDTQYF.

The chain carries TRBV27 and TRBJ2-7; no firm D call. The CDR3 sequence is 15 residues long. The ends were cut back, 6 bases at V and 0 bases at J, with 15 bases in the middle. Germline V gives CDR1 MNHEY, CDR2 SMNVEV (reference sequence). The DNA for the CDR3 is TGTGCCAGCAGGTCATGGACGGAAAGCTCCTACGAGCAGTACTTC. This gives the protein CASRSWTESSYEQYF.

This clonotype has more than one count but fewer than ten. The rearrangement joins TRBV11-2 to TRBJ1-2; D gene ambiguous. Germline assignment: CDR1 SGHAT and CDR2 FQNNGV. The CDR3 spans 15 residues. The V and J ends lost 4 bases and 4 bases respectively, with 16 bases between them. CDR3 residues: CASSSISGWGYGYTF. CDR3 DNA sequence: TGTGCCAGCAGCTCCATTAGTGGGTGGGGCTATGGCTACACCTTC.

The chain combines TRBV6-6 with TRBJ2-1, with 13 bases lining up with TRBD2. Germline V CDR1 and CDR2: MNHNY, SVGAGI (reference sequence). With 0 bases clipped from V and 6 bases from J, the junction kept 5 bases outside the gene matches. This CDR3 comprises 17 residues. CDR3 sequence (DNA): TGTGCCAGCAGTTACTCCACTAGCGGGGGGGCACCCAATGAGCAGTTCTTC. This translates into CASSYSTSGGAPNEQFF.

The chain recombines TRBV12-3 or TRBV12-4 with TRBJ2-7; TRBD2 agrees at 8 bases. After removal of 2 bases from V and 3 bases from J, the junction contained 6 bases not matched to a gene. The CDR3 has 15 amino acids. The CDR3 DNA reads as TGTGCCAGCAGTTTAAGCGGGGGCGTAGTCTACGAGCAGTACTTC. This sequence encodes CASSLSGGVVYEQYF.

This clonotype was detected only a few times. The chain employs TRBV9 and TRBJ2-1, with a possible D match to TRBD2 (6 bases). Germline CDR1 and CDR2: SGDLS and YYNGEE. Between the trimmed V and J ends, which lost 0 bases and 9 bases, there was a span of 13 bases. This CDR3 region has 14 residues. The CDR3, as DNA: TGTGCCAGCAGCGTAGCTAGGGCGGGAACTGAGCAGTTCTTC. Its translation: CASSVARAGTEQFF.

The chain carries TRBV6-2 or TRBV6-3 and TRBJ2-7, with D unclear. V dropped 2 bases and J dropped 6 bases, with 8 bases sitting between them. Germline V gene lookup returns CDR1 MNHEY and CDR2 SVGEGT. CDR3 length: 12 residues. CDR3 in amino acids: CASSYPYGEQYF. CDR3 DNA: TGTGCCAGCAGTTACCCGTACGGCGAGCAGTACTTC.

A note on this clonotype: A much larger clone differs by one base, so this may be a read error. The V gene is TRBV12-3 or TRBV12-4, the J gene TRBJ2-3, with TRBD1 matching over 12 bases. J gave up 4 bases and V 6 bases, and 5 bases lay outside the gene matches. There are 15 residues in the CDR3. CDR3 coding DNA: TGTGCCAGCAGCCCCGGGACAGGGGGCCCAGATACGCAGTATTTT. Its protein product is CASSPGTGGPDTQYF.

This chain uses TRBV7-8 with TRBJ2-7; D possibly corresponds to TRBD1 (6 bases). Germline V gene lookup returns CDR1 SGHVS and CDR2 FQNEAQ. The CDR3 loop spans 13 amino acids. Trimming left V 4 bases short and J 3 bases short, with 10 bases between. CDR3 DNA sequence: TGTGCCAGCAGCTCGGGACATCTCTACGAGCAGTACTTC. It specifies CASSSGHLYEQYF. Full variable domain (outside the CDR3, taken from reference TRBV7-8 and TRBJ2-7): GAGVSQSPRYKVAKRGQDVALRCDPISGHVSLFWYQQALGQGPEFLTYFQNEAQLDKSGLPSDRFFAERPEGSVSTLKIQRTQQEDSAVYLCASSSGHLYEQYFGPGTRLTVT.

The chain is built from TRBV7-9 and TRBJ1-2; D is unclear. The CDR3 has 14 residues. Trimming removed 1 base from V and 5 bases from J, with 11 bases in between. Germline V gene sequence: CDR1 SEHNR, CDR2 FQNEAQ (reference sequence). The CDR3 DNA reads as TGTGCCAGCAGCTTAGAGGGTCGAGGGTATGGCTACACCTTC. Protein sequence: CASSLEGRGYGYTF. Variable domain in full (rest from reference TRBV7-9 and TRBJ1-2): DTGVSQNPRHKITKRGQNVTFRCDPISEHNRLYWYRQTLGQGPEFLTYFQNEAQLEKSRLLSDRFSAERPKGSFSTLEIQRTEQGDSAMYLCASSLEGRGYGYTFGSGTRLTVV.